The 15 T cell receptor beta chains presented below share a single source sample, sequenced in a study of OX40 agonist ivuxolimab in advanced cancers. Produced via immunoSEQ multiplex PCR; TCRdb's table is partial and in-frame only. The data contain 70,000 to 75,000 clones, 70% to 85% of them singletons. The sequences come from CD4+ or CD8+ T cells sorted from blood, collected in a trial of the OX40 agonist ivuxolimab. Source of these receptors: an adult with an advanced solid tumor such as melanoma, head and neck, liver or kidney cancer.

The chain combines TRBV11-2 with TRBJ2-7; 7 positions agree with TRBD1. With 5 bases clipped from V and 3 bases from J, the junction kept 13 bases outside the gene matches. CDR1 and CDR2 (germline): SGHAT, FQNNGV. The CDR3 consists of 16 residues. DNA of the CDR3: TGTGCCAGCAGCAATCTTGGGGACAGACCGAACTACGAGCAGTACTTC. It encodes CASSNLGDRPNYEQYF.

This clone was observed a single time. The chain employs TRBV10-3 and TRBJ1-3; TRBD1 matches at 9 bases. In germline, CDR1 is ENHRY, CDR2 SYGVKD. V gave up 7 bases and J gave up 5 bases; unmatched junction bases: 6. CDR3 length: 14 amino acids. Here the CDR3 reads CAINNGQGRNTIYF. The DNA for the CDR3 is TGTGCCATCAACAATGGACAGGGGCGAAACACCATATATTTT.

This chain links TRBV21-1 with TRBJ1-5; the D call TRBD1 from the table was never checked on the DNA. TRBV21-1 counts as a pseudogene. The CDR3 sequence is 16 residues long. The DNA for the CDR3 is TGTGCCAGCAGCAAACCAATGGGGGCAGATGGCCAGCCCCAGCATTTT. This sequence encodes CASSKPMGADGQPQHF.

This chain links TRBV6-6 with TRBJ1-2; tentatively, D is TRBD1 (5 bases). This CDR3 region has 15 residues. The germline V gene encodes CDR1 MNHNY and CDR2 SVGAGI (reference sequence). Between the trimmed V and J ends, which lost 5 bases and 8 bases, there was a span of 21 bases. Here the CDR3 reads CASSPWGEQVPGYTF. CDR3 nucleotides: TGTGCCAGCAGTCCATGGGGAGAACAGGTCCCCGGCTACACCTTC.

This CDR3 reads CASSPGTAQGGTQYF. CDR3 nucleotides: TGTGCCAGCTCACCTGGGACAGCCCAAGGCGGGACCCAGTACTTC. The V and J genes are TRBV18 and TRBJ2-5, with 7 bases fitting TRBD1. CDR3 length: 15 amino acids. The germline V gene encodes CDR1 KGHSH and CDR2 LQKENI. The trim removed 3 bases at V and 7 bases at J, leaving 11 bases unmatched.

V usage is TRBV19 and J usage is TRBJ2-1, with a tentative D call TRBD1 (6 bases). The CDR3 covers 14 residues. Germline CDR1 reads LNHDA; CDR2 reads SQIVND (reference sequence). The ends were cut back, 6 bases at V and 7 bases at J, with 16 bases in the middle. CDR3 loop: CASSLNRVGNEQFF. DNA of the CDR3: TGTGCCAGTAGCTTAAACAGGGTGGGGAATGAGCAGTTCTTC.

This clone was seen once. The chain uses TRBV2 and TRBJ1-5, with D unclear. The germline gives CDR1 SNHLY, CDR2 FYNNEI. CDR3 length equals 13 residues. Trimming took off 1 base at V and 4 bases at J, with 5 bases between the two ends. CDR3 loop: CASSEDRNQPQHF. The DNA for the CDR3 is TGTGCCAGCAGTGAAGACCGTAATCAGCCCCAGCATTTT. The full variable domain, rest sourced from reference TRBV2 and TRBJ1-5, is EPEVTQTPSHQVTQMGQEVILRCVPISNHLYFYWYRQILGQKVEFLVSFYNNEISEKSEIFDDQFSVERPDGSNFTLKIRSTKLEDSAMYFCASSEDRNQPQHFGDGTRLSIL.

CDR3 residues: CASSLGTGFGDEQFF. For the CDR3, the DNA is TGTGCCAGCAGCTTGGGGACAGGGTTTGGGGATGAGCAGTTCTTC. V and J are TRBV5-5 and TRBJ2-1, with 8 bases fitting TRBD1. CDR1 and CDR2 (germline): SGHKS, YYEKEE (reference sequence). V trimming: 0 bases; J trimming: 8 bases; junction bases outside the gene matches: 7. CDR3 size: 15 residues.

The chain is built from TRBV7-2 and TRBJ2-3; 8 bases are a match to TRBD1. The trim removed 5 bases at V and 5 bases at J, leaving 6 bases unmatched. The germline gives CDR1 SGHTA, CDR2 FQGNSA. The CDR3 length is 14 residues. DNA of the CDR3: TGTGCCAGCAGCCGTAGACAGGGGAGAGATACGCAGTATTTT. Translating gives CASSRRQGRDTQYF.

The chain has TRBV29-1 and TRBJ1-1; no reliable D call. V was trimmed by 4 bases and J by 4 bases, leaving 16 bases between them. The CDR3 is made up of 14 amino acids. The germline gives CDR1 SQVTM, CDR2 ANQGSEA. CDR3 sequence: CSVASGYAGTEAFF. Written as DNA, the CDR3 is TGCAGCGTTGCGTCGGGCTACGCGGGCACTGAAGCTTTCTTT.

In DNA, the CDR3 is TGCAGCGTTGACGGGATCACTAGCACAGATACGCAGTATTTT. The encoded protein is CSVDGITSTDTQYF. This chain uses TRBV29-1 with TRBJ2-3, with a possible D match to TRBD2 (5 bases). Germline V gives CDR1 SQVTM, CDR2 ANQGSEA. The CDR3 has 14 amino acids. V was shortened by 3 bases and J by 0 bases, with 10 bases between the two germline ends.

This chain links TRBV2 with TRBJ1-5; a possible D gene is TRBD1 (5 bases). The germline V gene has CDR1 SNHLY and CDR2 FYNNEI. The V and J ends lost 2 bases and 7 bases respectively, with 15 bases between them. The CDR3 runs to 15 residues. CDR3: CASSERGQGRQPQHF. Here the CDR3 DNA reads TGTGCCAGCAGTGAAAGGGGCCAGGGCCGGCAGCCCCAGCATTTT.

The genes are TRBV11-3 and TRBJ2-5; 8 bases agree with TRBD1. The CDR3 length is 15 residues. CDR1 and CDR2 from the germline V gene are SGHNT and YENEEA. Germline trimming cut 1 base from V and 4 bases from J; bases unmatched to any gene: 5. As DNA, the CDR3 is TGTGCCAGCAGCTTAGTGACAGGGGCCCGAGAGACCCAGTACTTC. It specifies CASSLVTGARETQYF.

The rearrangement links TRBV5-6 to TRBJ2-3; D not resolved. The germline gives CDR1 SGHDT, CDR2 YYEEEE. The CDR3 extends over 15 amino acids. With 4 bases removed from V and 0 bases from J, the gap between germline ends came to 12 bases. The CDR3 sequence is CASSISALSTDTQYF. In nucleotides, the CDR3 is TGTGCCAGCAGCATCTCAGCGCTTAGCACAGATACGCAGTATTTT.

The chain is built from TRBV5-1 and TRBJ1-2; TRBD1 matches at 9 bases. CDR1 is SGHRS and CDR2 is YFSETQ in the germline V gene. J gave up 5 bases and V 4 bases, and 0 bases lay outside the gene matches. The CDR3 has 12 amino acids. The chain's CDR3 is CASSGTGYGYTF. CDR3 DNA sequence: TGCGCCAGCAGCGGGACAGGGTATGGCTACACCTTC.